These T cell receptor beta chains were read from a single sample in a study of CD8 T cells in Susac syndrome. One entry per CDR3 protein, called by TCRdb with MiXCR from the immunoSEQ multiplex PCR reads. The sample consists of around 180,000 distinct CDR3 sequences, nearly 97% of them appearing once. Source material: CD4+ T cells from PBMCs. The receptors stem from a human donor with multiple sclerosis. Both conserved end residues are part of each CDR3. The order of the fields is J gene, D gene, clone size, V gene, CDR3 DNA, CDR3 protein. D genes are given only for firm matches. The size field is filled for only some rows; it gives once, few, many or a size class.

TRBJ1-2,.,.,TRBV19,TGTGCCAGTAGTGTGGGGGGGATAAACTATGGCTACACCTTC,CASSVGGINYGYTF
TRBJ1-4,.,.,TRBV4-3,TGCGCCAGCAGCCGGCCAGCCGTAAGATATGCAACTAATGAAAAACTGTTTTTT,CASSRPAVRYATNEKLFF
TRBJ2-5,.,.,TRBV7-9,TGTGCCAGCAGCTTAGGTTTAGCGCAGCAAGAGACCCAGTACTTC,CASSLGLAQQETQYF
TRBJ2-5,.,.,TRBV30,TGTGCCTGGAGGTACCAGGAGGGTGGGTTCTTC,CAWRYQEGGFF
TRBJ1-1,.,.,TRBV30,TGTGCCTGGAGCTGGGGGGCTGGAACTGAAGCTTTCTTT,CAWSWGAGTEAFF
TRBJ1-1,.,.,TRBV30,TGTGCCTGGAGTGGTTTCGCTGAAGCTTTCTTT,CAWSGFAEAFF
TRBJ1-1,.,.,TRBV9,TGTGCCAGCAGCGTAGTCTTAGGGGTAAGCACTGAAGCTTTCTTT,CASSVVLGVSTEAFF
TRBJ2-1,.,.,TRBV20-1,TGCAGTGCTAGTAAGGCAGCAAAGTACAATGAGCAGTTCTTC,CSASKAAKYNEQFF
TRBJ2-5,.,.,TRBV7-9,TGTGCCAGCAGCTTAGCCGGAGCGGAGACCCAGTACTTC,CASSLAGAETQYF
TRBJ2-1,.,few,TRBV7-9,TGTGCCAGCAGTTCCCACAATGAGCAGTTCTTC,CASSSHNEQFF
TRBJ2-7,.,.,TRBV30,TGTGCCTGGAGTGTACTAGGGTCAAGGTCATACGAGCAGTACTTC,CAWSVLGSRSYEQYF
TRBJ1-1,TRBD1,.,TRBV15,TGTGCCACCAGCGGGGAAGGGGGCTTGAACACTGAAGCTTTCTTT,CATSGEGGLNTEAFF
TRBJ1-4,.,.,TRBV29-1,TGCAGCGTTGAAGGGTCGAATGAAAAACTGTTTTTT,CSVEGSNEKLFF
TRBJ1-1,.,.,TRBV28,TGTGCCAGCAGGGGGGCAGACTCCCGGCGGGCTGAAGCTTTCTTT,CASRGADSRRAEAFF
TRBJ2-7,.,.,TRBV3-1,TGTGCCAGCAGCCAAGGTACCGGCACAGTTGCCTACGAGCAGTACTTC,CASSQGTGTVAYEQYF
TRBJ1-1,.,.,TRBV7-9,TGTGCCAGCAGTTACAGGGAACTTACTCCTGAAGCTTTCTTT,CASSYRELTPEAFF
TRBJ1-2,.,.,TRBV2,TGTGCCAGCAGTGTTGCAGGGTCGGTCTACACCTTC,CASSVAGSVYTF